The rows below give T cell receptor beta chains drawn from one sample of a study of Ad26.COV2.S vaccination and SARS-CoV-2 variants. Clones were sequenced by immunoSEQ multiplex PCR, and TCRdb holds only the in-frame ones, with some missing. The sample yields some 350,000 clones, roughly 81% seen once. Sample: peripheral blood, taken in a trial of Ad26.COV2.S vaccine versus placebo. These receptors were collected from a person aged 18-65 years who received the Ad26.COV2.S COVID-19 vaccine or a placebo. The CDR3 runs from the conserved cysteine through the conserved F or W. Clone size is stated in some rows and not others, as once, few, many or a class when expanded.

j_call,v_call,clone_size,cdr3_aa
TRBJ2-3,TRBV6-6,-,CASSYSEQSTDTQYF
TRBJ2-2,TRBV5-1,-,CASSPGPILPGELFF
TRBJ1-5,TRBV7-2,-,CASSLASGDRQPQHF
TRBJ2-1,TRBV3-1/TRBV3-2,-,CASSSTGGEGWWEQFF
TRBJ2-5,TRBV27,-,CASKQGQETQYF
TRBJ2-3,TRBV28,-,CASKDAYADTQYF
TRBJ2-4,TRBV4-1,-,CASSQALTKNIQYF
TRBJ2-5,TRBV3-1/TRBV3-2,-,CASSQDVGAGETQYF
TRBJ2-5,TRBV5-1,-,CASSLGTSGNQETQYF
TRBJ2-7,TRBV30,-,CAWSVLAGHEQYF
TRBJ1-1,TRBV30,few,CACLQRGWVQAFF
TRBJ1-2,TRBV29-1,-,CSVSDRDLRGYTF
TRBJ2-7,TRBV18,-,CASSPSGLYEQYF
TRBJ1-3,TRBV7-2,-,CASSPSSGNTIYF
TRBJ2-3,TRBV24-1,-,CATSEWLAGAAGTDTQYF
TRBJ2-1,TRBV21-1,-,CASSRDLGLQGQSYNEQFF
TRBJ2-4,TRBV3-1/TRBV3-2,-,CASSQYRSGKNIQYF
TRBJ2-6,TRBV29-1,-,CSVLTTGVGANVLTF
TRBJ2-5,TRBV6-5,-,CASSYGVQETQYF
TRBJ2-7,TRBV27,-,CASTRRTYEQYF
TRBJ2-5,TRBV9,-,CASSPRWGGGGVETQYF
TRBJ2-7,TRBV5-1,-,CASSLSRVETYEQYF
TRBJ1-4,TRBV19,-,CASSISGGEKLFF
TRBJ2-7,TRBV6-6,few,CASSAIQGPSYEQYF
TRBJ1-3,TRBV3-1/TRBV3-2,few,CASRHHKGQGAKIENTIYF
TRBJ2-1,TRBV5-1,-,CASSSPLGPQGNEQFF
TRBJ2-4,TRBV28,-,CASSSTIRTSGGETLNIQYF
TRBJ2-5,TRBV2,-,CASSEATETQYF
TRBJ2-5,TRBV28,-,CASGVREGQETQYF
TRBJ1-1,TRBV5-5,few,CASSLRSRAGTEAFF
TRBJ2-7,TRBV6-5,-,CASSYSGTGPYEQYF
TRBJ2-1,TRBV2,-,CASSESGGESSYNEQFF
TRBJ1-6,TRBV5-4,-,CASRQDTSYNSPLHF
TRBJ1-5,TRBV4-3,-,CASSQDLFGGQPQHF
TRBJ2-1,TRBV5-6,-,CASTEGLVILEQFF
TRBJ2-3,TRBV7-8,-,CASSFGGDTQYF
TRBJ2-2,TRBV5-1,-,CASSRGPSGSETGELFF
TRBJ1-5,TRBV15,-,CATSRGRDGNFNQPQHF
TRBJ2-1,TRBV5-5,-,CASSWLGEQFF
TRBJ2-3,TRBV4-1,-,CASSQEGPNSRDTQYF
TRBJ2-5,TRBV7-2,-,CASSWGLAGVKETQYF
TRBJ2-1,TRBV6-2/TRBV6-3,few,CASSYRWTSGIGAYNEQFF